Below, one TCR beta chain is given with its context. The data were taken from a study of T cell changes during pregnancy in multiple sclerosis. Here immunoSEQ multiplex PCR was the method, and the copy in TCRdb shows in-frame clones only, minus some. Counted here are about 83,000 clones, nearly 95% occurring once; the ten biggest clones make up approximately 1%. Looked up from germline, CDR1 is SGHDN and CDR2 is FVKESK. The germline V and J ends were trimmed by 1 base and 7 bases, with 8 bases remaining between them. The CDR3 totals 13 residues. The V gene is TRBV14, the J gene TRBJ2-1; D is unclear. The specimen comprised peripheral blood, sampled in the second trimester of pregnancy. The origin of this receptor is a female donor with multiple sclerosis, enrolled in a pregnancy study. CDR3 residues: CASSQVNSNEQFF. DNA of the CDR3: TGTGCCAGCAGCCAAGTTAATTCGAATGAGCAGTTCTTC. The whole variable domain, remainder taken from reference TRBV14 and TRBJ2-1, is EAGVTQFPSHSVIEKGQTVTLRCDPISGHDNLYWYRRVMGKEIKFLLHFVKESKQDESGMPNNRFLAERTGGTYSTLKVQPAELEDSGVYFCASSQVNSNEQFFGPGTRLTVL.